Below are 21 T cell receptor beta chains sequenced from a single sample in a study of beta chain features in type 1 diabetes. No antigens are known for them. Isolated RNA was reverse transcribed in full, so expressed TCRB transcripts were sequenced. Clones were read by immunoSEQ multiplex PCR, and TCRdb kept only the in-frame ones, dropping some. Here the sample spans around 310,000 clones, about 13% being singletons. The study, taken as a whole, reports: In every one of the four CD4+ subsets, TCRB CDR3s were moderately but significantly shorter in Type 1 diabetes patients.

The specimen sequenced was naive CD4+ T cells from blood. These receptors came from a young woman with type 1 diabetes.

The chain employs TRBV11-3 and TRBJ2-1; 7 bases agree with TRBD1. The CDR3 covers 13 residues. CDR1 is SGHNT and CDR2 is YENEEA in the germline V gene. The V and J ends lost 5 bases and 6 bases, in that order; junction bases with no gene match: 4. The CDR3 loop reads CASSVGGSNEQFF. The CDR3 nucleotides are TGTGCCAGCAGCGTAGGGGGCTCCAATGAGCAGTTCTTC.

This clone showed up just a few times. The rearrangement joins TRBV7-2 to TRBJ2-2; a possible D gene is TRBD2 (5 bases). This CDR3 comprises 12 residues. Germline V gene lookup returns CDR1 SGHTA and CDR2 FQGNSA. V shed 3 bases and J shed 6 bases, with 5 bases lying between them. The CDR3: CASSFGAGELFF. CDR3 bases: TGTGCCAGCAGCTTCGGGGCCGGGGAGCTGTTTTTT.

This clone was seen a few times. The rearrangement uses TRBV7-8 and TRBJ1-3; weak D call: TRBD1 (5 bases). Germline V gene lookup returns CDR1 SGHVS and CDR2 FQNEAQ. Trimming left V 3 bases short and J 0 bases short, with 15 bases between. The CDR3 loop spans 17 amino acids. In DNA, the CDR3 is TGTGCCAGCAGCTTCGACAGAGCCCTGAGCTCTGGAAACACCATATATTTT. Its translation: CASSFDRALSSGNTIYF.

This clone was recorded a few times. This CDR3 reads CASSLLAGGPGANVLTF. CDR3 coding DNA: TGTGCCAGCAGCTTACTAGCGGGAGGGCCTGGGGCCAACGTCCTGACTTTC. The chain combines TRBV7-9 with TRBJ2-6; 12 nucleotides align to TRBD2. V was pared by 2 bases and J by 2 bases, with 1 base of the junction left unmatched. From germline, CDR1 is SEHNR and CDR2 FQNEAQ (reference sequence). The CDR3 is 17 amino acids.

This clone was seen only a few times. The V and J genes are TRBV11-3 and TRBJ2-5; maybe TRBD1 (6 bases). CDR1 is SGHNT and CDR2 is YENEEA in the germline V gene. With 4 bases removed from V and 4 bases from J, the gap between germline ends came to 10 bases. CDR3 length: 13 residues. CDR3 sequence: CASSSQGVETQYF. The CDR3 bases are TGTGCCAGCAGCTCACAGGGAGTAGAGACCCAGTACTTC.

The chain recombines TRBV7-2 with TRBJ2-7, with 8 bases that match TRBD2. Losses at the gene ends were 5 bases for V and 0 bases for J; bases not matched to a gene: 9. Germline CDR1 SGHTA, CDR2 FQGNSA. This CDR3 comprises 16 residues. The CDR3 protein is CASSPSLSGSSYEQYF. In DNA, the CDR3 is TGTGCCAGCAGCCCGTCGTTGAGCGGGAGCTCCTACGAGCAGTACTTC.

This clone was found a few times. The chain recombines TRBV11-2 with TRBJ2-3, with 8 bases identical to TRBD1. Unmatched junction bases numbered 8, after V lost 5 bases and J lost 1 base. The CDR3 length is 16 residues. CDR1 and CDR2 (germline): SGHAT, FQNNGV. The CDR3 DNA reads as TGTGCCAGCAGCCCCCTGACAGGGGCCCGCACAGATACGCAGTATTTT. This encodes CASSPLTGARTDTQYF.

This clone has ten or more counts. The chain couples TRBV30 to TRBJ1-1; a possible D gene is TRBD1 (5 bases). Between the trimmed V and J ends, which lost 4 bases and 0 bases, there was a span of 6 bases. The CDR3 consists of 12 residues. The germline V gene has CDR1 GTSNPN and CDR2 SVGIG (reference sequence). In nucleotides, the CDR3 is TGTGCCTGGACAGGGATGAACACTGAAGCTTTCTTT. Translating it yields CAWTGMNTEAFF.

Only a few counts were recorded for this clone. The chain has TRBV5-4 and TRBJ2-7; D might be TRBD1 (6 bases). CDR1 and CDR2 (germline): SGHNT, YYREEE (reference sequence). This CDR3 comprises 15 residues. V was pared by 2 bases and J by 2 bases, with 14 bases between. CDR3 sequence reads: CASSLQGAYPYEQYF. CDR3 coding DNA: TGTGCCAGCAGCTTACAGGGTGCGTACCCCTACGAGCAGTACTTC.

The V gene is TRBV11-3, the J gene TRBJ1-2; D gene uncertain. V was shortened by 2 bases and J by 4 bases, with 8 bases between the two germline ends. CDR3 length: 13 residues. Germline V lookup: CDR1 SGHNT, CDR2 YENEEA. The CDR3: CASSLSGSYGYTF. CDR3 DNA: TGTGCCAGCAGCTTATCCGGGTCCTATGGCTACACCTTC.

This clone was detected only a few times. The V call is TRBV2, the J call TRBJ2-7, with 11 bases that match TRBD2. Germline CDR1 is SNHLY and CDR2 is FYNNEI. V lost 5 bases to trimming and J lost 6 bases; unmatched junction nucleotides: 9. The CDR3 has 15 amino acids. For the CDR3, the DNA is TGTGCCAGCAGTATCCTAGCGGGAGGATCCGTCGAGCAGTACGTC. It is translated as CASSILAGGSVEQYV.

The chain joins TRBV12-1 to TRBJ2-7; the table's D call, TRBD2, was not checked against the DNA. TRBV12-1 is a known pseudogene. The CDR3 is 15 residues long. CDR3 in DNA: TGTGCCAGCACCAGGACTAGCTCCTTTGCCTACGAGCAGTACGTC. It encodes CASTRTSSFAYEQYV.

This clone was counted a few times. This chain uses TRBV27 with TRBJ1-2; 7 bases align to TRBD1. V lost 5 bases and J lost 2; bases outside the gene matches: 8. CDR1 is MNHEY and CDR2 is SMNVEV in the germline V gene (reference sequence). The CDR3 runs 15 residues. This chain's CDR3 is CASSQGDSLNYGYTF. CDR3 DNA sequence: TGTGCCAGCAGTCAAGGGGACAGCCTAAACTATGGCTACACCTTC.

This clone was picked up a small number of times. This chain joins TRBV2 and TRBJ1-5; D gene uncertain. V lost 3 bases and J lost 1, with 7 bases in between. CDR1 SNHLY and CDR2 FYNNEI come from the germline V gene. The CDR3 has 14 residues. The DNA of the CDR3 is TGTGCCAGCAGTGATAAACAGAGCAATCAGCCCCAGCATTTT. Translated: CASSDKQSNQPQHF.

The DNA for the CDR3 is TGCGCCAGCAGCTTTCAGCGGGACGGGTGGGCAGATACGCAGTATTTT. Translating it yields CASSFQRDGWADTQYF. J is TRBJ2-3 and V is TRBV5-1, with TRBD2 matching over 7 bases. The J segment lost 4 bases and the V segment lost 2 bases, leaving 10 bases of the junction unmatched. CDR1 and CDR2 (germline): SGHRS, YFSETQ. The CDR3 runs to 16 residues.

The V gene is TRBV5-1, the J gene TRBJ2-5, with a possible D match to TRBD2 (5 bases). Germline lookup yields CDR1 SGHRS and CDR2 YFSETQ. Trimming left V 4 bases short and J 2 bases short, with 12 bases between. The CDR3 contains 14 residues. The CDR3 DNA sequence: TGCGCCAGCAGCAGGGTCGGGGATCAAGAGACCCAGTACTTC. Translated: CASSRVGDQETQYF.

This sequence joins TRBV12-5 and TRBJ2-5; a possible D gene is TRBD1 (5 bases). Germline V CDR1 and CDR2: LGHNT, FRNRAP. This CDR3 contains 13 residues. Trimming removed 0 bases at V and 4 bases at J, with 6 bases between. The CDR3, as DNA: TGTGCTAGTGGTTTGGTGGGGCGAGAGACCCAGTACTTC. Its protein product is CASGLVGRETQYF.

The chain recombines TRBV7-9 with TRBJ1-2, with 7 bases matching TRBD1. Losses at the gene ends were 5 bases for V and 4 bases for J; bases not matched to a gene: 10. The CDR3 length is 15 residues. Looked up from germline, CDR1 is SEHNR and CDR2 is FQNEAQ (reference sequence). The DNA for the CDR3 is TGTGCCAGCAGCACAAGACAGGGAATGGGCTATGGCTACACCTTC. This gives the protein CASSTRQGMGYGYTF.

The chain carries TRBV19 and TRBJ2-5; possibly TRBD2 for D (5 bases). The V end lost 9 bases, the J end lost 5 bases, and 10 bases lay between the germline ends. The CDR3 is 11 residues long. Germline loops: CDR1 LNHDA, CDR2 SQIVND (reference sequence). The CDR3, as DNA: TGTGCCAGCCGAGGGTGGGAGACCCAGTACTTC. Encoded protein: CASRGWETQYF.

This clone was counted a few times. The chain carries TRBV6-1 and TRBJ2-3; D is ambiguous. V was trimmed by 6 bases and J by 0 bases, leaving 7 bases between them. CDR3 length: 13 amino acids. From germline, CDR1 is MNHNS and CDR2 SASEGT. The CDR3 spells CASRAPSTDTQYF. CDR3 DNA sequence: TGTGCCAGCAGAGCTCCTAGCACAGATACGCAGTATTTT.

This sequence joins TRBV6-1 and TRBJ2-3; maybe TRBD1 (5 bases). The length of the CDR3 is 15 residues. V dropped 7 bases and J dropped 3 bases, with 17 bases sitting between them. Germline CDR1 and CDR2: MNHNS and SASEGT. The CDR3 is CASIAKQGSTDTQYF. CDR3 DNA sequence: TGTGCCAGCATTGCCAAGCAGGGATCGACAGATACGCAGTATTTT.